Listed below are T cell receptor beta chains from one sample, sequenced in a study of CD8+CD57+ T cells in acquired aplastic anemia. TCRdb reanalysed the reads using MiXCR and keeps one entry per CDR3 protein. The table has just over 200,000 distinct CDR3 sequences, over 55% seen once. Source material: sorted CD4+, CD8+, or CD8+CD57+ T cells (not recorded which) from PBMCs. These TCRs come from a human donor with aplastic anemia. Both conserved end residues are part of each CDR3. A D gene is named only where the DNA matches it firmly. Part of the rows lack a size; the others show once, few, many or a class for expanded clones.

NA | TRBJ1-3 | TRBV7-6 | NA | TGTGCCAGCAGCTTAGGTTTATCGGGGGCTGGAAACACCATATATTTT | CASSLGLSGAGNTIYF
once | TRBJ1-5 | TRBV11-3 | TRBD1 | TGTGCCAGCAGCTCGTTACAGGGGGCAGGCAATCAGCCCCAGCATTTT | CASSSLQGAGNQPQHF
NA | TRBJ1-1 | TRBV7-2 | NA | TGTGCCAGCACCACCTCAGTGAACACTGAAGCTTTCTTT | CASTTSVNTEAFF
NA | TRBJ2-7 | TRBV12-3/TRBV12-4 | NA | TGTGCCAGCAAAAGGGGGGCGGTCTACGAGCAGTACTTC | CASKRGAVYEQYF
NA | TRBJ1-2 | TRBV25-1 | TRBD1 | TGTGCCAGCAGCGCCTGGGGACAGAACTATGGCTACACCTTC | CASSAWGQNYGYTF
NA | TRBJ2-7 | TRBV6-2/TRBV6-3 | NA | TGTGCCAGCAGTGAAGCGGGGACACCATCCTACGAGCAGTACTTC | CASSEAGTPSYEQYF
few | TRBJ2-6 | TRBV19 | NA | TGTGCCAGTAGTATAGATGCTAGAGCCTCTGGGGCCAACGTCCTGACTTTC | CASSIDARASGANVLTF
NA | TRBJ1-1 | TRBV7-9 | NA | TGTGCCAGCAGCTTAGTCCTGGGTGCCACTGAAGCTTTCTTT | CASSLVLGATEAFF
NA | TRBJ2-1 | TRBV7-6 | NA | TGTGCCAGCAGCCCCCTGACTACATCAGAGCAGTTCTTC | CASSPLTTSEQFF
NA | TRBJ2-7 | TRBV11-2 | NA | TGTGCCAGCAGCGCCAACTACGCGCAGTACTTC | CASSANYAQYF
NA | TRBJ2-1 | TRBV6-4 | TRBD2 | TGTGCCAGCACCTCAAACTCTGAGCGGGGGGAGCAGTTCTTC | CASTSNSERGEQFF
NA | TRBJ1-3 | TRBV7-9 | NA | TGTGCCAGCAGTGACTCCCGTGGCTCTGGAAACACCATATATTTT | CASSDSRGSGNTIYF
few | TRBJ2-7 | TRBV15 | TRBD1 | TGTGCCACCAGCAGCTCCAGGTCGGGACAGGGGGCCTTCTACGAGCAGTACTTC | CATSSSRSGQGAFYEQYF
NA | TRBJ1-4 | TRBV19 | NA | TGTGCCAGTAGTAGGGGGACTAATGAAAAACTGTTTTTT | CASSRGTNEKLFF
NA | TRBJ2-3 | TRBV19 | TRBD2 | TGTGCCAGTAGTATATTCTCCGGGAGGGCCCATCTGTCAGATACGCAGTATTTT | CASSIFSGRAHLSDTQYF
NA | TRBJ1-1 | TRBV5-1 | TRBD1 | TGCGCCAGCAGGTCCGGACAGGGCAACCTTTCCCCTGAAGCTTTCTTT | CASRSGQGNLSPEAFF